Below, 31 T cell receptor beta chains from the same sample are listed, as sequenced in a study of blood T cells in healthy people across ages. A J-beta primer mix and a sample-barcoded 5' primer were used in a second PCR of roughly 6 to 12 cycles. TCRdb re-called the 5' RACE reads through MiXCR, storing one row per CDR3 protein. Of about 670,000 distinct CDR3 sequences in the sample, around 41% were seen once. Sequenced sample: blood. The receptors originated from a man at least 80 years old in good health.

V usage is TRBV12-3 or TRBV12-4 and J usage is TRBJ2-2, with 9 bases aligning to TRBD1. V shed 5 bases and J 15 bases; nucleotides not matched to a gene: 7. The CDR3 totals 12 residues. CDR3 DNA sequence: TGTGCCAGCAGTCCCCGGACAGGGGTGATGTTTTTT. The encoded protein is CASSPRTGVMFF.

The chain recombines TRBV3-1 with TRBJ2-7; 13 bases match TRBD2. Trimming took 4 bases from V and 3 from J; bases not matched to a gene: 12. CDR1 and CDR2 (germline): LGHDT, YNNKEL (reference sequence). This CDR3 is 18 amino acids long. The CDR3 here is CASSRGSGTSGVGYEQYF. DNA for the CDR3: TGTGCCAGCAGCCGAGGCTCCGGGACTAGCGGGGTCGGCTACGAGCAGTACTTC.

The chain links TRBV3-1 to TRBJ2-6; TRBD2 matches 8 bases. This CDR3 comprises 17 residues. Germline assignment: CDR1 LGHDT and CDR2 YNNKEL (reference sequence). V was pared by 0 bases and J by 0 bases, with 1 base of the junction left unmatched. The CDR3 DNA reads TGTGCCAGCAGCCAAGAGGGGACTAGCTCTGGGGCCAACGTCCTGACTTTC. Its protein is CASSQEGTSSGANVLTF.

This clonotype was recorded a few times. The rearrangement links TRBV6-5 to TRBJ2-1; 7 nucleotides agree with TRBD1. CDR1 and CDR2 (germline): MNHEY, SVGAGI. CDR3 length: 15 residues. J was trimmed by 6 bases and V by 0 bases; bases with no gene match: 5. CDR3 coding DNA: TGTGCCAGCAGTTACTCAAACAGGGGTCGCAATGAGCAGTTCTTC. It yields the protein CASSYSNRGRNEQFF.

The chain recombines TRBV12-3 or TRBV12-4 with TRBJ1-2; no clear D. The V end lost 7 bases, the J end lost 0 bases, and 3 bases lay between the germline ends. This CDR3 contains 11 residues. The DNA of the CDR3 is TGTGCCAGCACCACTAACTATGGCTACACCTTC. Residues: CASTTNYGYTF.

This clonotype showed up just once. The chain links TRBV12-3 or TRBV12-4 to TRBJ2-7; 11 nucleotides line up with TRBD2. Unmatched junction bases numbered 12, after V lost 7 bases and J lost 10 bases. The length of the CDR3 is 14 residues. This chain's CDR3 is CASTILAGDPTQYF. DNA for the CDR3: TGTGCCAGCACAATACTAGCGGGGGACCCAACCCAGTACTTC.

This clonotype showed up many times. The CDR3 loop is CSALTGMGETQYF. Written as DNA, the CDR3 is TGCAGTGCCCTGACAGGGATGGGAGAGACCCAGTACTTC. The gene calls are TRBV20-1 and TRBJ2-5; TRBD1 agrees at 7 bases. The CDR3 totals 13 residues. The V gene end was trimmed by 6 bases and the J gene end by 4 bases; junction bases not matched to a gene: 8. Germline V lookup: CDR1 DFQATT, CDR2 SNEGSKA (reference sequence).

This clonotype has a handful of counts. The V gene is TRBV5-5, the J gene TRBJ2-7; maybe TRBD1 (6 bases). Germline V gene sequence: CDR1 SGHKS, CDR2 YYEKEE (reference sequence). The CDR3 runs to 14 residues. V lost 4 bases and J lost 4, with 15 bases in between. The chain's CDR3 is CASSPGTTLYEQYF. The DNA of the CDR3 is TGTGCCAGCAGCCCGGGGACAACACTTTACGAGCAGTACTTC.

DNA of the CDR3: TGTGCCACCAGTGACCCGGGACTAGCGGGAGTCTACACAGATACGCAGTATTTT. This sequence encodes CATSDPGLAGVYTDTQYF. The rearrangement joins TRBV24-1 to TRBJ2-3; TRBD2 agrees at 14 bases. CDR3 length equals 18 residues. V trimming: 4 bases; J trimming: 2 bases; junction bases outside the gene matches: 7. CDR1 is KGHDR and CDR2 is SFDVKD in the germline V gene.

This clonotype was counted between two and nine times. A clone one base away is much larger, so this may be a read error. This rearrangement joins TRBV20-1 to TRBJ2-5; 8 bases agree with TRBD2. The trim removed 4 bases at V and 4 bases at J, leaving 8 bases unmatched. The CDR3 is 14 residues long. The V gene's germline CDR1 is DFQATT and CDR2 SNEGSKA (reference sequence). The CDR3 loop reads CSAKPRAGVETQYF. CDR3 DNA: TGCAGTGCTAAGCCCCGAGCGGGGGTAGAGACCCAGTACTTC.

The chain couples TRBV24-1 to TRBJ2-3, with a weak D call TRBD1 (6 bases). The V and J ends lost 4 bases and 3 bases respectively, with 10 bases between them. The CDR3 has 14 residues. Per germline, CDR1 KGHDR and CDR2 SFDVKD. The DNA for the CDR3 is TGTGCCACCAGTGACCCCGGACAGACAGATACGCAGTATTTT. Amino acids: CATSDPGQTDTQYF.

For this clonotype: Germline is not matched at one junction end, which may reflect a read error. The CDR3 DNA follows: TGTGCCACCAGCAGAGATCATGGCTCTGGGGCCAACGTCCCGACTTTC. Amino acid sequence: CATSRDHGSGANVPTF. The rearrangement links TRBV15 to TRBJ2-6; TRBD1 is a possible D gene (5 bases). The CDR3 has 16 amino acids. Per germline, CDR1 LNHNV and CDR2 YYDKDF (reference sequence).

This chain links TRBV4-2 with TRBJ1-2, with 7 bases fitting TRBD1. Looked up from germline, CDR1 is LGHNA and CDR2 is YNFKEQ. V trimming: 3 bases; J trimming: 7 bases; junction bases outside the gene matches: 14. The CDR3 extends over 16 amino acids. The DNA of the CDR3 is TGTGCCAGCAGCCAGGAATTGACAGGGCCGGGAAGTGGCTACACCTTC. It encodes CASSQELTGPGSGYTF.

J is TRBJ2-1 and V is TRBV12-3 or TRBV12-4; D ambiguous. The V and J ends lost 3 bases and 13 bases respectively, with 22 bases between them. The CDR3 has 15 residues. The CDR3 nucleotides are TGTGCCAGCAGTTTCCATAGACGGCTCCAAGAGACCCAGTTCTTC. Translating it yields CASSFHRRLQETQFF.

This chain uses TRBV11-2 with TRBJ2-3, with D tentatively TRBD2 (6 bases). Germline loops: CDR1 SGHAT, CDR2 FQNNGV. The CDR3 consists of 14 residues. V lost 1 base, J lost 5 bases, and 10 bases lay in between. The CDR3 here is CASSLVGGKDTQYF. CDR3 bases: TGTGCCAGCAGCTTAGTGGGGGGAAAAGATACGCAGTATTTT. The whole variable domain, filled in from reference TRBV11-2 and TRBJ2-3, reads EAGVAQSPRYKIIEKRQSVAFWCNPISGHATLYWYQQILGQGPKLLIQFQNNGVVDDSQLPKDRFSAERLKGVDSTLKIQPAKLEDSAVYLCASSLVGGKDTQYFGPGTRLTVL.

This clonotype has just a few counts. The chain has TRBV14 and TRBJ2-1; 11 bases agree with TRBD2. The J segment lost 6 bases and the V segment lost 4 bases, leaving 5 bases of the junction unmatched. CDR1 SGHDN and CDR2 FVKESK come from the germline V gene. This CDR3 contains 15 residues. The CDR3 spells CASSRLAGGLNEQFF. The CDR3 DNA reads TGTGCCAGCAGCCGTCTAGCGGGGGGTCTCAATGAGCAGTTCTTC.

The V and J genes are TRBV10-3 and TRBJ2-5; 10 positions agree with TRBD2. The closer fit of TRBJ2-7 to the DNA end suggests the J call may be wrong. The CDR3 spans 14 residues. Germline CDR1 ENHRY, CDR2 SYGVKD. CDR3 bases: TGTGCCATCAGGTCTAGCGGGAGTCCGTACGAGCAGTACTTC. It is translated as CAIRSSGSPYEQYF.

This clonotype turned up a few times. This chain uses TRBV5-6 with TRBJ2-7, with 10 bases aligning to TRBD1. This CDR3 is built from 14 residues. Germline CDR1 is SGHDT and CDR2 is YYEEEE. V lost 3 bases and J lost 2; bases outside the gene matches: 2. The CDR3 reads CASSWGQGPYEQYF. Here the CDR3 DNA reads TGTGCCAGCAGCTGGGGACAGGGGCCCTACGAGCAGTACTTC.

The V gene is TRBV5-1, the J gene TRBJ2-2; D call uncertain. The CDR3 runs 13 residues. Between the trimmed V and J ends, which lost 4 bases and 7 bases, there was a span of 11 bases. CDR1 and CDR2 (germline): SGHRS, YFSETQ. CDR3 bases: TGCGCCAGCAGCCCCACTGGTCGCGGGGAGCTGTTTTTT. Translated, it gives CASSPTGRGELFF.

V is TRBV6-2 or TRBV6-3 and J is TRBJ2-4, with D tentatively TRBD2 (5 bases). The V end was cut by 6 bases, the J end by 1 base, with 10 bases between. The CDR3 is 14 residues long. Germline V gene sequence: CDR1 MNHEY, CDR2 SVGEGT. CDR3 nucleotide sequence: TGTGCCAGCAGCAGAACGGGGGCCAAAAACATTCAGTACTTC. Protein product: CASSRTGAKNIQYF.

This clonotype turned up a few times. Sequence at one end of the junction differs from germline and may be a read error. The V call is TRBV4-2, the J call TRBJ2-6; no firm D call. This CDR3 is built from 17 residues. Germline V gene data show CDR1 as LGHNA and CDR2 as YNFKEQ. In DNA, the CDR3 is TGTGCCAGCAGCCAAGAGGGCGGCCACTCTAGGGCCAACGTCCTGACTTTC. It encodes CASSQEGGHSRANVLTF.

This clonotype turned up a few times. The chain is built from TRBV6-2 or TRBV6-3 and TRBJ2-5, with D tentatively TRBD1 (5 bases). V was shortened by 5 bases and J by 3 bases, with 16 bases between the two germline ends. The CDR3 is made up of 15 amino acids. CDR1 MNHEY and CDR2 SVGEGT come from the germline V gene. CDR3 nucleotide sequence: TGTGCCAGCAGTAAAACAGGAGTCACCAAAGAGACCCAGTACTTC. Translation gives CASSKTGVTKETQYF.

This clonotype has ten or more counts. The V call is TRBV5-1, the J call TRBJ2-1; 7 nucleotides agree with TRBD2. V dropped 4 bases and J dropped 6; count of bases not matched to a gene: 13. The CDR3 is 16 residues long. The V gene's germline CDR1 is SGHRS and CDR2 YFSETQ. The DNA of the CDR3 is TGCGCCAGCAGCCCCCAAGTGTGGGGCGGGGGCAATGAGCAGTTCTTC. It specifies CASSPQVWGGGNEQFF.

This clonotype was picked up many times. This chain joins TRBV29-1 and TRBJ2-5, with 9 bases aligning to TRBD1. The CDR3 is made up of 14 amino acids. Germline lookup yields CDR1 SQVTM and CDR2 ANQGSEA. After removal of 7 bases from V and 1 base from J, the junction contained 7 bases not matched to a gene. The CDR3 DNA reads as TGCAGCGCGAGGGACAGGGCGATCCAAGAGACCCAGTACTTC. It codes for CSARDRAIQETQYF.

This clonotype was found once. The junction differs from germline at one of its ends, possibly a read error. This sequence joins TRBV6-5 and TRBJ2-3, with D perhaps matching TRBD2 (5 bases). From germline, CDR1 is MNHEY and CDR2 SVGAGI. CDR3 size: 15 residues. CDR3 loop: CTSSPAEADTDTQYF. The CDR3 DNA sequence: TGTACCAGCAGCCCAGCGGAGGCTGACACAGATACGCAGTATTTT.

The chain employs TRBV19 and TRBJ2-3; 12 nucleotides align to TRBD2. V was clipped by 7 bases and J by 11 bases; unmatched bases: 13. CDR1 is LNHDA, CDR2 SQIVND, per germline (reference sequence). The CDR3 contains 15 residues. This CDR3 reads CASNPTSGGIGLQYF. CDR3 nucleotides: TGTGCCAGTAACCCCACTAGCGGGGGGATCGGCCTGCAGTATTTT. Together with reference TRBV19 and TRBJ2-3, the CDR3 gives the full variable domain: DGGITQSPKYLFRKEGQNVTLSCEQNLNHDAMYWYRQDPGQGLRLIYYSQIVNDFQKGDIAEGYSVSREKKESFPLTVTSAQKNPTAFYLCASNPTSGGIGLQYFGPGTRLTVL.

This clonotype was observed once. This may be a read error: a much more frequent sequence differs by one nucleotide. This CDR3 is CSASGTSRVNNEQYF. DNA of the CDR3: TGCAGTGCCTCCGGGACTAGCAGGGTAAACAATGAGCAGTACTTC. J is TRBJ2-5 and V is TRBV20-1; 9 bases align to TRBD2. Losses at the gene ends were 6 bases for V and 11 bases for J; bases not matched to a gene: 19. Germline V gene lookup returns CDR1 DFQATT and CDR2 SNEGSKA (reference sequence). This CDR3 region has 15 residues.

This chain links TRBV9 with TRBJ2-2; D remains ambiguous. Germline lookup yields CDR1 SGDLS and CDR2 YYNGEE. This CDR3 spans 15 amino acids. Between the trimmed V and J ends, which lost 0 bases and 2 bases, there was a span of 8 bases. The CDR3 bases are TGTGCCAGCAGCGTAGGACAAGTAAACACCGGGGAGCTGTTTTTT. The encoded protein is CASSVGQVNTGELFF. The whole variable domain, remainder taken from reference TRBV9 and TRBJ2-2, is DSGVTQTPKHLITATGQRVTLRCSPRSGDLSVYWYQQSLDQGLQFLIQYYNGEERAKGNILERFSAQQFPDLHSELNLSSLELGDSALYFCASSVGQVNTGELFFGEGSRLTVL.

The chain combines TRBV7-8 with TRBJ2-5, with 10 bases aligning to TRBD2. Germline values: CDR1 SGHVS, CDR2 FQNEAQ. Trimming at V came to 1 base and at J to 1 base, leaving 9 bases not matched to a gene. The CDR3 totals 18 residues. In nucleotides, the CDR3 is TGTGCCAGCAGCTTAGATTTTCGGCTAGCGGGAGCCCAAGAGACCCAGTACTTC. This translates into CASSLDFRLAGAQETQYF.

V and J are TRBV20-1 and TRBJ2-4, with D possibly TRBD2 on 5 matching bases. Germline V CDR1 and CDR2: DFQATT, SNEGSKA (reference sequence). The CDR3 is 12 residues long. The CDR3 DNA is TGCAGCGGCACGGAGGTCAAAAACATTCAGTACTTC. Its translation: CSGTEVKNIQYF.

The CDR3 nucleotides are TGTGCCAGCACCCAACAGGGTCCCCCCGGGGAGCTGTTTTTT. It codes for CASTQQGPPGELFF. V is TRBV6-5 and J is TRBJ2-2, with D perhaps matching TRBD1 (6 bases). The germline V gene has CDR1 MNHEY and CDR2 SVGAGI. The CDR3 extends over 14 amino acids. The V gene lost 7 bases and the J gene lost 6 bases, with 15 bases spanning the gap.